This T cell receptor (beta chain) stems from a study of cytomegalovirus exposure and HLA in healthy donors. Study outcomes and limitations: Later analysis identified several of the most significant clusters that appeared linked to common viral pathogens.

Notes on this clone: Its antigen is undetermined.

Germline assignment: CDR1 MNHEY and CDR2 SMNVEV (reference sequence). The CDR3 is made up of 15 amino acids. After removal of 5 bases from V and 2 bases from J, the junction contained 9 bases not matched to a gene. The primer mix had 60 Vbeta and 13 Jbeta primers. The repertoire was sequenced with immunoSEQ multiplex PCR; TCRdb's copy has only in-frame clones and lacks some. Of approximately 160,000 clones listed, more than 70% are singletons. J is TRBJ2-7 and V is TRBV27; 7 nucleotides line up with TRBD1. The sequenced material came from PBMCs. The receptor was derived from a male donor in good health and CMV-seronegative. CDR3 in amino acids: CASSPRQGIAYEQYF. In DNA, the CDR3 is TGTGCCAGCAGTCCCCGACAGGGTATCGCCTACGAGCAGTACTTC.